Listed here are 9 T cell receptor beta chains from one sample, sequenced in a study of OX40 agonist ivuxolimab in advanced cancers. Repertoires were generated with immunoSEQ multiplex PCR, while TCRdb's copy carries only in-frame clones and drops some. In the table there are 20,000 to 25,000 clones, around 82% of which are singletons. This specimen was CD4+ or CD8+ T cells sorted from blood, taken in a trial of the OX40 agonist ivuxolimab. These receptors were obtained from an adult with an advanced solid tumor such as melanoma, head and neck, liver or kidney cancer.

This rearrangement joins TRBV5-6 to TRBJ2-5, with D hard to call. Trimming stripped 2 bases from V and 1 base from J, with 6 bases between. This CDR3 has 13 amino acids. The germline V gene has CDR1 SGHDT and CDR2 YYEEEE. CDR3 protein: CASSFWAQETQYF. CDR3 bases: TGTGCCAGCAGCTTTTGGGCCCAAGAGACCCAGTACTTC.

This chain connects TRBV6-5 to TRBJ1-2, with 7 nucleotides matching TRBD1. The CDR3 extends over 14 amino acids. Germline trimming cut 7 bases from V and 3 bases from J; bases unmatched to any gene: 8. Germline assignment: CDR1 MNHEY and CDR2 SVGAGI. Written as DNA, the CDR3 is TGTGCCAGCACCGACAGGGAAGCCCACTATGGCTACACCTTC. This encodes CASTDREAHYGYTF.

This chain connects TRBV5-5 to TRBJ1-6, with 9 bases identical to TRBD1. The CDR3 is made up of 15 amino acids. Germline V lookup: CDR1 SGHKS, CDR2 YYEKEE (reference sequence). J lost 7 bases, V lost 4 bases, and 6 bases had no gene match. The CDR3 is CASSRGTGTNSPLHF. CDR3 nucleotides: TGTGCCAGCAGCCGAGGGACAGGGACGAATTCACCCCTCCACTTT.

This clone was seen once. This chain connects TRBV5-1 to TRBJ2-6; possibly TRBD1 or TRBD2 for D (6 bases each). The CDR3 length is 15 residues. Trimming left V 7 bases short and J 2 bases short, with 13 bases between. The germline V gene has CDR1 SGHRS and CDR2 YFSETQ. CDR3 amino acids: CASGEGGAGANVLTF. In DNA form, the CDR3 reads TGCGCCAGCGGCGAGGGGGGAGCTGGGGCCAACGTCCTGACTTTC.

This clone was observed a few times. The chain couples TRBV27 to TRBJ2-3, with TRBD1 identical over 10 bases. The V and J ends lost 5 bases and 4 bases, in that order; junction bases with no gene match: 6. From germline, CDR1 is MNHEY and CDR2 SMNVEV (reference sequence). The CDR3 sequence is 15 residues long. Here the CDR3 reads CASSDPGQGPDTQYF. CDR3 DNA sequence: TGTGCCAGCAGTGACCCGGGACAGGGGCCAGATACGCAGTATTTT.

CDR3 coding DNA: TGCAGCGTTGATGGGACAGGCTCCTACGAGCAGTACTTC. Protein: CSVDGTGSYEQYF. V and J are TRBV29-1 and TRBJ2-7; 8 bases map to TRBD1. The CDR3 is 13 residues long. The J segment lost 0 bases and the V segment lost 3 bases, leaving 1 base of the junction unmatched. Germline CDR1 reads SQVTM; CDR2 reads ANQGSEA.

This clone is classed as medium-sized. The gene calls are TRBV4-1 and TRBJ2-1; D is uncertain. Trimming left V 3 bases short and J 0 bases short, with 12 bases between. Looked up from germline, CDR1 is MGHRA and CDR2 is YSYEKL. This CDR3 contains 16 residues. The CDR3 DNA follows: TGCGCCAGCAGCCACATCAACATCATCTCCTACAATGAGCAGTTCTTC. Translated: CASSHINIISYNEQFF.

This rearrangement joins TRBV7-2 to TRBJ1-2, with a weak D call TRBD1 (6 bases). CDR1 is SGHTA, CDR2 FQGNSA, per germline. V lost 1 base, J lost 5 bases, and 14 bases lay in between. This CDR3 has 15 amino acids. DNA of the CDR3: TGTGCCAGCAGCTTAGAGCGGGGGGCGAGTTATGGCTACACCTTC. Encoded protein: CASSLERGASYGYTF.

CDR3 sequence (DNA): TGTGCCAGCAGCCTCTCACAGGGGAGGGTCACCGGGGAGCTGTTTTTT. Protein: CASSLSQGRVTGELFF. This rearrangement joins TRBV7-6 to TRBJ2-2; tentatively, D is TRBD1 or TRBD2 (7 bases each). The V and J ends lost 5 bases and 4 bases respectively, with 17 bases between them. The CDR3 length is 16 residues. Germline V lookup: CDR1 SGHVS, CDR2 FNYEAQ.